This T cell receptor (beta chain) was profiled in a study of post-analysis software for immune sequencing data. Study-wide points: Compared with controls, patients had more of five TRBV segments, including TRBV5-6, TRBV5-1 and TRBV20-1. Relative to controls, patients with multiple sclerosis showed significantly lower normalized Chao1 diversity.

Each TCR beta cDNA library carried unique molecular identifiers. Researchers reported about 500,000 cDNA molecules coming from approximately 1 to 10 million T cells. TCRdb independently ran MiXCR on the PCR reads; one entry per CDR3 protein. Of some 240,000 distinct CDR3 sequences in the sample, 30% to 45% were seen once. This CDR3 spans 18 amino acids. Germline loops: CDR1 DFQATT, CDR2 SNEGSKA (reference sequence). V lost 5 bases to trimming and J lost 0 bases; unmatched junction nucleotides: 15. Ten or more counts support this clonotype. Its target is not known. Sequenced: blood. The TCR was taken from a girl under 18 with multiple sclerosis. The rearrangement joins TRBV20-1 to TRBJ2-3; 9 positions agree with TRBD2. This chain's CDR3 is CSARPPAGSGGSTDTQYF. Written as DNA, the CDR3 is TGCAGTGCTCGACCTCCTGCCGGGAGCGGGGGGAGCACAGATACGCAGTATTTT.